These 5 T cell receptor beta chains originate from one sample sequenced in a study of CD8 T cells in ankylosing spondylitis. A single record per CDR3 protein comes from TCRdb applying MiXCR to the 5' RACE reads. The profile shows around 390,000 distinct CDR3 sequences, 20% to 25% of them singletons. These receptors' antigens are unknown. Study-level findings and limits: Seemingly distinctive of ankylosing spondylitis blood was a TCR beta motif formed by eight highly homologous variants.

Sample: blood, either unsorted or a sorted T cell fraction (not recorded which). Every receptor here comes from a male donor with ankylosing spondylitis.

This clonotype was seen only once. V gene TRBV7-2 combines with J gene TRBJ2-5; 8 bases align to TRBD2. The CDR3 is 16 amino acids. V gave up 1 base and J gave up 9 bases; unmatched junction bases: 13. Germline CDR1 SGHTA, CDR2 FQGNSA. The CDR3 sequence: CASSLESTSGGGAQYF. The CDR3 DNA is TGTGCCAGCAGCTTAGAATCCACTAGCGGCGGAGGGGCCCAGTACTTC. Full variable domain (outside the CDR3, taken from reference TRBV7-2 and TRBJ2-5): GAGVSQSPSNKVTEKGKDVELRCDPISGHTALYWYRQSLGQGLEFLIYFQGNSAPDKSGLPSDRFSAERTGGSVSTLTIQRTQQEDSAVYLCASSLESTSGGGAQYFGPGTRLLVL.

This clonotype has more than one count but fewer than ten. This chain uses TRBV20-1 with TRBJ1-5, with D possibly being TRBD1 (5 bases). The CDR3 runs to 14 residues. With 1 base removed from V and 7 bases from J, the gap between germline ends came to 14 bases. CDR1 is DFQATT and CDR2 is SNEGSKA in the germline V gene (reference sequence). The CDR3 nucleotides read TGCAGTGCTAGAGGAGGGGAATTATGGCAGCCCCAGCATTTT. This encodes CSARGGELWQPQHF.

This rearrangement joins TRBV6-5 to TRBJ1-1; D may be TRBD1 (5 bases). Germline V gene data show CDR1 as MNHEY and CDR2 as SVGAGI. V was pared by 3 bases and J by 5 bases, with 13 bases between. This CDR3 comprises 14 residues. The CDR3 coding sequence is TGTGCCAGCAGTTATGAGGGACGGGGGACTGAAGCTTTCTTT. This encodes CASSYEGRGTEAFF.

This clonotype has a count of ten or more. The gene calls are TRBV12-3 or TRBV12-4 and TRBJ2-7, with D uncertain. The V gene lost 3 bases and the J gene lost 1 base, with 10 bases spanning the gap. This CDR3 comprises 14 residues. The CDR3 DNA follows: TGTGCCAGCAGTTTGAGGCCCTCTTCCTACGAGCAGTACTTC. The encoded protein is CASSLRPSSYEQYF.

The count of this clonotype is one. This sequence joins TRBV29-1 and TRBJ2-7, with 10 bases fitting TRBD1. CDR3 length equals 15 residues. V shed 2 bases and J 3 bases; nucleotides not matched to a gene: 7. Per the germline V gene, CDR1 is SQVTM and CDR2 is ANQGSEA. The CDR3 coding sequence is TGCAGCGTTGAATCCCCGTGGACAGGGGGCTACGAGCAGTACTTC. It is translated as CSVESPWTGGYEQYF.